This TCR beta chain was captured in a study of cytomegalovirus exposure and HLA in healthy donors. Background on the study: Unique TCRs numbering around 80 million, obtained from HLA-typed donors, made up an early data release.

About this clone itself: Its cognate antigen is unknown.

Whole-study results and caveats: The likely origin of a cluster of highly shared sequence variants was a sequencing artifact.

Primers: 60 Vbeta forward and 13 Jbeta reverse. Generated by immunoSEQ multiplex PCR, the TCRdb table keeps only in-frame clones and is missing some. The repertoire has more than 200,000 clones, 70% of them found once; the top ten carry 2.6%. The sequence came from a man aged 40-50 years in good health and CMV-seropositive. What was sequenced was PBMCs.

Here the CDR3 reads CASRVIPGDNEQFF. CDR3 nucleotides: TGTGCCAGCAGAGTAATCCCGGGAGACAATGAGCAGTTCTTC. V and J are TRBV2 and TRBJ2-1, with D perhaps TRBD2 (6 bases). The V gene lost 6 bases and the J gene lost 5 bases, with 14 bases spanning the gap. In germline, CDR1 is SNHLY, CDR2 FYNNEI. The CDR3 is 14 residues long.